Listed here are 7 T cell receptor beta chains from one sample, sequenced in a study of monozygotic twins with inflammatory bowel disease (dated by TCRdb to between 2019 and 2020). Library method: 5' RACE. TCRdb lists the instrument as Illumina HiSeq 2500. After the reads were reprocessed by TCRdb, one entry was made per CDR3 protein sequence, with no DNA. The record for this sample contains about 150,000 distinct CDR3 sequences. The ten top clones hold roughly 1.2% of the sample. Sequences were obtained from blood. Every receptor here comes from a human donor with ulcerative colitis or Crohn's disease, or a healthy co-twin of an affected twin (not recorded which).

CDR3 loop: CATQGLSGQPQHF. The chain employs TRBV28 and TRBJ1-5; no DNA is available, so the TRBD1 call from TCRdb remains unchecked. Germline loops: CDR1 MDHEN, CDR2 SYDVKM. The CDR3 has 13 amino acids.

V gene TRBV7-9 combines with J gene TRBJ2-1; TCRdb picks TRBD2, but there is no DNA to check that call. The CDR3 spans 15 residues. Germline lookup yields CDR1 SEHNR and CDR2 FQNEAQ (reference sequence). This chain's CDR3 is CASSLPRSSYNEQFF.

The J gene is TRBJ1-2, the V gene TRBV11-2; checking the TCRdb D call of TRBD1 is not possible without DNA. Germline V lookup: CDR1 SGHAT, CDR2 FQNNGV. The CDR3 length is 19 residues. The CDR3: CASSLPSRDRGPFNYGYTF. Full variable domain (missing parts from reference TRBV11-2 and TRBJ1-2): EAGVAQSPRYKIIEKRQSVAFWCNPISGHATLYWYQQILGQGPKLLIQFQNNGVVDDSQLPKDRFSAERLKGVDSTLKIQPAKLEDSAVYLCASSLPSRDRGPFNYGYTFGSGTRLTVV.

This rearrangement joins TRBV25-1 to TRBJ2-2; lacking DNA, the TRBD1 call made by TCRdb goes unchecked. This CDR3 has 14 amino acids. Germline values: CDR1 MGHDK, CDR2 SYGVNS. CDR3 region: CASGWTGGTGELFF.

The chain combines TRBV20-1 with TRBJ2-1; TCRdb's assignment of TRBD1 cannot be checked, as there is no DNA. Looked up from germline, CDR1 is DFQATT and CDR2 is SNEGSKA (reference sequence). The CDR3 is 15 amino acids. This CDR3 reads CSANLWGERYNEQFF.

This sequence joins TRBV7-2 and TRBJ1-4; the TCRdb call, TRBD1, lacks DNA for checking. This CDR3 comprises 13 residues. Germline V gene lookup returns CDR1 SGHTA and CDR2 FQGNSA. This CDR3 is CASSLTGNEKLFF. Full variable domain (missing parts from reference TRBV7-2 and TRBJ1-4): GAGVSQSPSNKVTEKGKDVELRCDPISGHTALYWYRQSLGQGLEFLIYFQGNSAPDKSGLPSDRFSAERTGGSVSTLTIQRTQQEDSAVYLCASSLTGNEKLFFGSGTQLSVL.

The chain carries TRBV28 and TRBJ1-1; TCRdb's assignment of TRBD1 cannot be checked, as there is no DNA. The CDR3 extends over 14 amino acids. CDR1 is MDHEN and CDR2 is SYDVKM in the germline V gene. This CDR3 reads CASSRPGLNTEAFF.